Following are 5 T cell receptor beta chains from one sample sequenced in a study of blood T cell repertoires in COVID-19 (dated by TCRdb to the early 2020s). Library preparation used the immunoSEQ multiplex PCR assay. The source is immuneACCESS, and TCRdb retained only in-frame sequences with V and J called. Part of the clones is not carried over; for the studies checked, unresolved V genes explain less than half of this, and the remainder is unexplained. For this sample the table gives around 200,000 clones, of which roughly 80% were detected only once. The ten largest clones represent roughly 14% of the sample. The sample consisted of peripheral blood. Source of these receptors: a man aged 50-59 years who had recovered from COVID-19.

There are a few counts of this clone. The chain is built from TRBV19 and TRBJ1-2, with 9 bases matching TRBD1. This CDR3 has 20 amino acids. Germline V gene data show CDR1 as LNHDA and CDR2 as SQIVND (reference sequence). With V trimmed by 4 bases and J by 2 bases, 20 bases remained unmatched. The CDR3 sequence is CASSTPLHLTGGTTNYGYTF. In nucleotides, the CDR3 is TGTGCCAGTAGTACCCCTCTTCATTTGACAGGGGGTACGACGAACTATGGCTACACCTTC.

The J gene is TRBJ2-3, the V gene TRBV3-1 (or the pseudogene TRBV3-2), with D possibly matching TRBD2 (5 bases). Trimming removed 8 bases at V and 5 bases at J, with 11 bases between. Germline-derived CDR1 and CDR2 are LGHDT and YNNKEL (reference sequence). The CDR3 is made up of 12 amino acids. CDR3 sequence reads: CASQGRGDTQYF. CDR3 in DNA: TGTGCCAGCCAAGGCCGGGGAGATACGCAGTATTTT.

Concerning this clone itself: The sample has other DNA sequences that encode this CDR3 too. The chain joins TRBV28 to TRBJ2-7, with TRBD2 identical over 11 bases. The J segment lost 3 bases and the V segment lost 9 bases, leaving 4 bases of the junction unmatched. Per germline, CDR1 MDHEN and CDR2 SYDVKM. CDR3 length: 13 amino acids. In DNA form, the CDR3 reads TGTGCCAGTACCGGGACTAGCGGCTACGAGCAGTACTTC. This gives the protein CASTGTSGYEQYF.

This sequence joins TRBV5-1 and TRBJ2-2; perhaps TRBD2 as D (5 bases). The CDR3 runs 15 residues. The V gene lost 5 bases and the J gene lost 1 base, with 12 bases spanning the gap. CDR1 and CDR2 (germline): SGHRS, YFSETQ. DNA of the CDR3: TGCGCCAGCAGACCGGGGAAGGTGAACACCGGGGAGCTGTTTTTT. Protein sequence: CASRPGKVNTGELFF.

The CDR3 here is CATSDLRRSNTGELFF. The CDR3 DNA sequence: TGTGCCACCAGTGATTTGAGGCGGTCGAACACCGGGGAGCTGTTTTTT. The chain employs TRBV24-1 and TRBJ2-2; D gene uncertain. Germline assignment: CDR1 KGHDR and CDR2 SFDVKD. With 0 bases removed from V and 0 bases from J, the gap between germline ends came to 7 bases. CDR3 length: 16 residues.